This TCR beta chain was captured in a study of blood T cell repertoires in COVID-19. Overall study context: The samples span acute and convalescent COVID-19 from the United States, Italy and Spain. In each case, the material was cDNA or gDNA derived from T cells, B-cell-depleted T cells, or PBMCs.

Original processing methods: Nucleated cell counts were estimated from reference gene primer amplification. The repertoire was sequenced with immunoSEQ multiplex PCR; TCRdb's copy has only in-frame clones and lacks some. V, J and clone size derive from that table, while D and trimming were established from the DNA sequence. Of about 180,000 clones in the sample, about 85% were seen once. The sequence was obtained from a woman aged 25 to 39 with active or convalescent COVID-19. The material sequenced was peripheral blood.

In DNA, the CDR3 is TGCGCCAGCAGTGAGTCAACAGCCTATGGCTACACCTTC. It encodes CASSESTAYGYTF. V gene TRBV10-1 combines with J gene TRBJ1-2; D is unclear. Germline V CDR1 and CDR2: WNHNN, SYGVQD (reference sequence). V dropped 0 bases and J dropped 4 bases, with 6 bases sitting between them. The CDR3 length is 13 residues.